This TCR beta chain was sequenced in a study of CD8 T cells in ankylosing spondylitis. General study points: Past research had described some motif variants in reactive arthritis synovial fluid and blood. Within ankylosing spondylitis blood, a TCR beta motif made up of several highly homologous variants appeared to be characteristic. Disease-associated clones were reportedly significantly overrepresented in matched ankylosing spondylitis synovial fluid.

Trimming removed 5 bases from V and 7 bases from J; junction bases left unmatched: 11. The CDR3 spans 14 residues. Germline V gene sequence: CDR1 SGHRS, CDR2 YFSETQ. By quantitative 5'-RACE with molecular barcodes, the TCR beta libraries were made. MiXCR was run by TCRdb on the 5' RACE reads, yielding one entry per CDR3 protein. This sample has under 250,000 distinct CDR3 sequences, with 8.2% found just once. In the case of this clonotype: Its antigen is still unknown.

This chain links TRBV5-1 with TRBJ2-5; 7 positions agree with TRBD2. This TCR came from a female donor with ankylosing spondylitis or in good health (not recorded which). Source material: blood, either unsorted or a sorted T cell fraction (not recorded which). Here the CDR3 DNA reads TGCGCCAGCAGGGGAGCGGGACCACAATCGACCCAGTACTTC. Translating gives CASRGAGPQSTQYF.